This is a list of T cell receptor beta chains from one sample in a study of shared clonotypes between healthy human individuals. The method was immunoSEQ multiplex PCR; TCRdb's version includes in-frame clones alone and lacks a portion of them. The sample has 2 million to 3 million clones; 80% to 95% are singletons. Sequences were obtained from naive CD4+ T cells from PBMCs. The receptor source for this set is a man between 18 and 29 years old in good health. Some clones in this sample may be carry-over from other donors' samples. CDR3s include the opening cysteine and the closing phenylalanine or tryptophan. Each record gives: CDR3 DNA, CDR3 protein, J gene, clone size, V gene, D gene. The D gene is left open where the match is weak. Clone size, where shown, is once, few, many, or a class for clones that have expanded.

CDR3 DNA: TGTGCCAGCAGCTTGCTTTCGGCAGGGGGCTATGGCTACACCTTC
CDR3 protein: CASSLLSAGGYGYTF
J gene: TRBJ1-2
clone size: NA
V gene: TRBV5-6
D gene: TRBD1

CDR3 DNA: TGCGCCAGCAGCTCTGGAGGGACAGGGAAACTTCATGAAGCTTTCTTT
CDR3 protein: CASSSGGTGKLHEAFF
J gene: TRBJ1-1
clone size: NA
V gene: TRBV5-1
D gene: TRBD1

CDR3 DNA: TGTGCCAGCAGTTCCCGCAGGCAAAGGGGGTTTTTT
CDR3 protein: CASSSRRQRGFF
J gene: TRBJ2-2
clone size: NA
V gene: TRBV28
D gene: NA

CDR3 DNA: TGCGCCAGCAGCCAGAGACTAGGTTTCGGAGAGACCCAGTACTTC
CDR3 protein: CASSQRLGFGETQYF
J gene: TRBJ2-5
clone size: NA
V gene: TRBV4-1
D gene: NA

CDR3 DNA: TGTGCCAGCAGCTTGAGGGGTCTTTATGGCTACACCTTC
CDR3 protein: CASSLRGLYGYTF
J gene: TRBJ1-2
clone size: NA
V gene: TRBV13
D gene: NA

CDR3 DNA: TGTGCCAGCAGCCCGGCCCCCCCAGGACAGGCCTCGCGGGAGCCCCAGCATTTT
CDR3 protein: CASSPAPPGQASREPQHF
J gene: TRBJ1-5
clone size: NA
V gene: TRBV7-9
D gene: TRBD1

CDR3 DNA: TGTGCCACCAGGCTGGGCCTACTGGGGGAGACCCAGTACTTC
CDR3 protein: CATRLGLLGETQYF
J gene: TRBJ2-5
clone size: NA
V gene: TRBV15
D gene: NA

CDR3 DNA: TGTGCCAGCAGCTTAGCGGGACTAGCGGGAGTCAATGAGCAGTTCTTC
CDR3 protein: CASSLAGLAGVNEQFF
J gene: TRBJ2-1
clone size: NA
V gene: TRBV7-8
D gene: TRBD2

CDR3 DNA: TGTGCCTGGAGTGTAGGATGGGACTCTGGAAACACCATATATTTT
CDR3 protein: CAWSVGWDSGNTIYF
J gene: TRBJ1-3
clone size: NA
V gene: TRBV30
D gene: NA

CDR3 DNA: TGTGCCACCAGCACCCGCTCTGGAAACACCATATATTTT
CDR3 protein: CATSTRSGNTIYF
J gene: TRBJ1-3
clone size: NA
V gene: TRBV15
D gene: NA

CDR3 DNA: TGTGCCAGCAGTTACCTTTGGCGACAGGAATACCCTAGCTGCCCCTTC
CDR3 protein: CASSYLWRQEYPSCPF
J gene: TRBJ1-2
clone size: NA
V gene: TRBV6-5
D gene: NA

CDR3 DNA: TGTGCCAGCAGTTTAAGTCTAGGTCGGGGGGCGAACTATGGCTACACCTTC
CDR3 protein: CASSLSLGRGANYGYTF
J gene: TRBJ1-2
clone size: once
V gene: TRBV28
D gene: NA

CDR3 DNA: TGTGCCAGCAGTTTACGGGGGGCGAACACCGGGGAGCTGTTTTTT
CDR3 protein: CASSLRGANTGELFF
J gene: TRBJ2-2
clone size: few
V gene: TRBV27
D gene: TRBD2

CDR3 DNA: TGTGCCAGCAGCTTGGGTGCAACTAATGAAAAACTGTTTTTT
CDR3 protein: CASSLGATNEKLFF
J gene: TRBJ1-4
clone size: NA
V gene: TRBV5-4
D gene: NA

CDR3 DNA: TGTGCCAGCAGCTTCCGGGGTAGCGGGAGGGCGAGCACCGGGGAGCTGTTTTTT
CDR3 protein: CASSFRGSGRASTGELFF
J gene: TRBJ2-2
clone size: NA
V gene: TRBV7-3
D gene: TRBD2

CDR3 DNA: TGTGCCAGCAGCTTAGTTGGGGGGAACACTGAAGCTTTCTTT
CDR3 protein: CASSLVGGNTEAFF
J gene: TRBJ1-1
clone size: NA
V gene: TRBV7-2
D gene: NA

CDR3 DNA: TGCGCCAGCAGCCGAACTAGCTCTACGGGCAATGAGCAGTTCTTC
CDR3 protein: CASSRTSSTGNEQFF
J gene: TRBJ2-1
clone size: NA
V gene: TRBV5-1
D gene: NA

CDR3 DNA: TGTGCCAGCAGCACACCCCCACATGGCTACACCTTC
CDR3 protein: CASSTPPHGYTF
J gene: TRBJ1-2
clone size: NA
V gene: TRBV9
D gene: NA

CDR3 DNA: TGCAGCGTTGAATTAGGGCAGGGAGGCGAGCAGTACTTC
CDR3 protein: CSVELGQGGEQYF
J gene: TRBJ2-7
clone size: NA
V gene: TRBV29-1
D gene: NA

CDR3 DNA: TGCGCCAGCAGCCAAGATCGGCCCGGGGGGGGATACAATGAGCAGTTCTTC
CDR3 protein: CASSQDRPGGGYNEQFF
J gene: TRBJ2-1
clone size: NA
V gene: TRBV4-3
D gene: TRBD2

CDR3 DNA: TGTGCCGTAGGAGCCCCGGGGGGCAATCAGCCCCAGCATTTT
CDR3 protein: CAVGAPGGNQPQHF
J gene: TRBJ1-5
clone size: NA
V gene: TRBV10-3
D gene: NA

CDR3 DNA: TGTGCCAGCAGCTTACAGGGACAGGGATACGAGCAGTACTTC
CDR3 protein: CASSLQGQGYEQYF
J gene: TRBJ2-7
clone size: NA
V gene: TRBV13
D gene: TRBD1

CDR3 DNA: TGTGCCAGCAGCCTAGGTTGGGACAGCACCTACGAGCAGTACTTC
CDR3 protein: CASSLGWDSTYEQYF
J gene: TRBJ2-7
clone size: NA
V gene: TRBV14
D gene: TRBD1

CDR3 DNA: TGTGCCAGCAGCTTTAGCGGGAGTGTTGACTATGAGCAGTTCTTC
CDR3 protein: CASSFSGSVDYEQFF
J gene: TRBJ2-1
clone size: NA
V gene: TRBV9
D gene: TRBD2

CDR3 DNA: TGTGCCAGTAGCCGGGCTGATGCCAAAAACATTCAGTACTTC
CDR3 protein: CASSRADAKNIQYF
J gene: TRBJ2-4
clone size: NA
V gene: TRBV6-5
D gene: NA

CDR3 DNA: TGCGCCAGCAGCTTGGCCCCGAGACAGGGGGGCAACATTCAGTACTTC
CDR3 protein: CASSLAPRQGGNIQYF
J gene: TRBJ2-4
clone size: NA
V gene: TRBV5-1
D gene: TRBD1

CDR3 DNA: TGCAGCGTTGAAAAGGACAGGGACCACGAGCAGTACTTC
CDR3 protein: CSVEKDRDHEQYF
J gene: TRBJ2-7
clone size: NA
V gene: TRBV29-1
D gene: TRBD1

CDR3 DNA: TGTGCCAGCAGCTCCCTACACGGGGGGAGCACAGATACGCAGTATTTT
CDR3 protein: CASSSLHGGSTDTQYF
J gene: TRBJ2-3
clone size: NA
V gene: TRBV7-3
D gene: TRBD2